This TCR beta chain was recorded in a study of T cells in Graves' hyperthyroidism and ophthalmopathy. The wider study: The initial diagnosis was the point when peripheral blood was collected, ahead of any treatment.

On the basis of clinical symptoms, serum thyroxine and TRAb, thyroid ultrasound and orbital computed tomography, diagnoses were made. Overall study results and limits: Classification by a 13 V-J model distinguished ophthalmopathy from stable hyperthyroidism. Prediction of ophthalmopathy progression came a median approximately 6 months pre-onset.

TCR beta CDR3 region amplification was performed from RNA transcripts. HTBI primers were used for first-round RT-PCR of the TCR CDR3. Via MiXCR, TCRdb re-called the multiplex PCR reads, giving one row per CDR3 protein. Here the sample spans fewer than 650,000 distinct CDR3 sequences, over 11% being singletons. About this clonotype itself: Antigen unknown.

The CDR3 has 16 amino acids. Germline values: CDR1 MNHEY, CDR2 SMNVEV (reference sequence). With 5 bases clipped from V and 9 bases from J, the junction kept 9 bases outside the gene matches. This TCR derives from a woman younger than 45 with Graves' hyperthyroidism that later progressed to Graves' ophthalmopathy. The chain links TRBV27 to TRBJ2-1; 14 nucleotides match TRBD2. Sequencing was performed on blood. CDR3 nucleotides: TGTGCCAGCAGTCCGGGACTAGCGGGAGCACATGGTGAGCAGTTCTTC. It specifies CASSPGLAGAHGEQFF.